Below, 30 T cell receptor beta chains from the same sample are listed, as sequenced in a study of blood T cell repertoires in COVID-19. Assay used: immunoSEQ multiplex PCR; TCRdb lists only in-frame clones, some missing. The table records 150,000 to 160,000 clones, approximately 80% of them present only once. The specimen was peripheral blood. Source of these receptors: a man aged 55 to 70 with acute or convalescent COVID-19.

The V gene is TRBV3-1 (or the pseudogene TRBV3-2), the J gene TRBJ2-3; 7 bases align to TRBD2. After removal of 0 bases from V and 6 bases from J, the junction contained 9 bases not matched to a gene. The CDR3 has 16 amino acids. CDR1 and CDR2 (germline): LGHDT, YNNKEL (reference sequence). The CDR3 is CASSQDGGGPSDTQYF. CDR3 sequence (DNA): TGTGCCAGCAGCCAAGATGGGGGAGGGCCCTCTGATACGCAGTATTTT.

The chain carries TRBV28 and TRBJ2-7, with 10 positions matching TRBD2. V shed 5 bases, J shed 5 bases, and the junction held 9 bases outside the gene matches. The CDR3 consists of 15 residues. Germline V lookup: CDR1 MDHEN, CDR2 SYDVKM. CDR3 DNA: TGTGCCAGCAGTGATGGGAGCGGGGGGGTGGACGAGCAGTACTTC. Protein product: CASSDGSGGVDEQYF.

This chain joins TRBV9 and TRBJ2-2; D ambiguous. The CDR3 contains 15 residues. Between the trimmed V and J ends, which lost 0 bases and 8 bases, there was a span of 14 bases. Germline assignment: CDR1 SGDLS and CDR2 YYNGEE. The CDR3, as DNA: TGTGCCAGCAGCGTAGGTCGCAGCGTAAGGGGGGAGCTGTTTTTT. Translated, it gives CASSVGRSVRGELFF.

This clone was seen a handful of times. The J gene is TRBJ1-2, the V gene TRBV19; 9 nucleotides match TRBD1. The CDR3 is 15 amino acids. Germline V gives CDR1 LNHDA, CDR2 SQIVND (reference sequence). V dropped 7 bases and J dropped 0; count of bases not matched to a gene: 6. The CDR3 DNA follows: TGTGCCAGTAACGTATGGACAGGGGCTAACTATGGCTACACCTTC. Protein sequence: CASNVWTGANYGYTF.

The chain couples TRBV12-3 or TRBV12-4 to TRBJ2-5; D uncertain. Trimming removed 7 bases at V and 5 bases at J, with 8 bases between. CDR3 size: 11 residues. The CDR3 DNA is TGTGCCAGCACCAACACGGAGACCCAGTACTTC. Its protein product is CASTNTETQYF.

This clone was found a few times. The chain is built from TRBV18 and TRBJ1-1; D remains ambiguous. CDR3 length equals 13 residues. Germline-derived CDR1 and CDR2 are KGHSH and LQKENI. V lost 3 bases to trimming and J lost 5 bases, with 10 bases between them. The CDR3 nucleotides are TGTGCCAGCTCACCGGGTCCGAGGACTGAAGCTTTCTTT. Translation: CASSPGPRTEAFF.

The gene calls are TRBV3-1 (or the pseudogene TRBV3-2) and TRBJ2-2; 14 bases are a match to TRBD2. Germline-derived CDR1 and CDR2 are LGHDT and YNNKEL (reference sequence). The CDR3 has 16 residues. The V segment lost 4 bases and the J segment 3 bases; nucleotides outside the gene matches: 1. As DNA, the CDR3 is TGTGCCAGCAGCCTGGGACTAGCGGGGGACACCGGGGAGCTGTTTTTT. This sequence encodes CASSLGLAGDTGELFF.

This clone showed up just a few times. The chain carries TRBV7-2 and TRBJ2-7, with 7 bases lining up with TRBD2. Trimming cost V 5 bases and J 7 bases; bases outside gene matches: 5. CDR1 and CDR2 from the germline V gene are SGHTA and FQGNSA. This CDR3 comprises 12 residues. The CDR3 reads CASSLGEGEQYF. Written as DNA, the CDR3 is TGTGCCAGCAGCCTCGGGGAGGGGGAGCAGTACTTC.

V gene TRBV10-3 combines with J gene TRBJ1-4; a weak D match, TRBD1 (6 bases). CDR1 is ENHRY and CDR2 is SYGVKD in the germline V gene. This CDR3 contains 14 residues. V was shortened by 2 bases and J by 4 bases, with 8 bases between the two germline ends. CDR3 sequence: CAISEGRGNEKLFF. In DNA form, the CDR3 reads TGTGCCATCAGTGAGGGCAGGGGTAATGAAAAACTGTTTTTT.

The chain uses TRBV6-6 and TRBJ2-7, with D hard to call. V dropped 2 bases and J dropped 3 bases, with 8 bases sitting between them. The CDR3 length is 13 residues. CDR1 is MNHNY, CDR2 SVGAGI, per germline (reference sequence). The DNA of the CDR3 is TGTGCCAGCAGTTACCAGTCCGTCTACGAGCAGTACTTC. Protein sequence: CASSYQSVYEQYF.

As concerns this clone: The sample holds other DNA sequences that translate to the same CDR3. V usage is TRBV3-1 (or the pseudogene TRBV3-2) and J usage is TRBJ2-2, with 7 bases aligning to TRBD1. This CDR3 has 16 amino acids. Unmatched junction bases numbered 4, after V lost 1 base and J lost 2 bases. Germline values: CDR1 LGHDT, CDR2 YNNKEL (reference sequence). This CDR3 reads CASSQAGGRNTGELFF. The CDR3 DNA reads TGTGCCAGCAGCCAAGCAGGGGGTCGTAACACCGGGGAGCTGTTTTTT.

This rearrangement joins TRBV5-6 to TRBJ2-3; 15 bases fit TRBD2. Trimming took 0 bases from V and 7 from J; bases not matched to a gene: 6. CDR1 SGHDT and CDR2 YYEEEE come from the germline V gene. The CDR3 length is 17 residues. CDR3 bases: TGTGCCAGCAGCTTGGCCCCCGGGACTAGCGGGAGGCATACGCAGTATTTT. Encoded protein: CASSLAPGTSGRHTQYF.

J is TRBJ2-7 and V is TRBV19; TRBD1 aligns across 8 bases. The CDR3 runs 13 residues. Germline V CDR1 and CDR2: LNHDA, SQIVND (reference sequence). V gave up 5 bases and J gave up 5 bases; unmatched junction bases: 5. The CDR3 is CASSLWTGNEQYF. The CDR3 nucleotides read TGTGCCAGTAGTCTCTGGACAGGGAACGAGCAGTACTTC.

The chain links TRBV3-1 (or the pseudogene TRBV3-2) to TRBJ2-3; 8 bases line up with TRBD2. The germline V gene has CDR1 LGHDT and CDR2 YNNKEL (reference sequence). V lost 1 base and J lost 0; bases outside the gene matches: 0. This CDR3 comprises 15 residues. In DNA, the CDR3 is TGTGCCAGCAGCCAAGCTAGCGGGAGCACAGATACGCAGTATTTT. The encoded protein is CASSQASGSTDTQYF.

The chain joins TRBV4-2 to TRBJ1-3, with TRBD1 matching 9 bases. The length of the CDR3 is 16 residues. Germline values: CDR1 LGHNA, CDR2 YNFKEQ. V lost 3 bases and J lost 1; bases outside the gene matches: 4. The CDR3 spells CASSQPGQGSGNTIYF. The CDR3 DNA follows: TGTGCCAGCAGCCAGCCGGGACAGGGATCTGGAAACACCATATATTTT.

The sample holds one count of this clone. V and J are TRBV5-4 and TRBJ2-7, with TRBD1 matching over 9 bases. This CDR3 has 14 residues. The germline V gene encodes CDR1 SGHNT and CDR2 YYREEE (reference sequence). Trimming removed 4 bases from V and 3 bases from J; junction bases left unmatched: 5. Here the CDR3 DNA reads TGTGCCAGCAGCCATCGGGACAGGGACTACGAGCAGTACTTC. Protein product: CASSHRDRDYEQYF.

The gene calls are TRBV24-1 and TRBJ1-4; 8 nucleotides align to TRBD1. The CDR3 loop spans 18 amino acids. V was pared by 4 bases and J by 0 bases, with 9 bases of the junction left unmatched. Germline V gene sequence: CDR1 KGHDR, CDR2 SFDVKD. DNA for the CDR3: TGTGCCACCAGTGAATCCGGACAGGGTACTGCAACTAATGAAAAACTGTTTTTT. Translated, it gives CATSESGQGTATNEKLFF.

The chain uses TRBV24-1 and TRBJ2-7, with D possibly matching TRBD1 (5 bases). This CDR3 comprises 13 residues. Per germline, CDR1 KGHDR and CDR2 SFDVKD. V lost 3 bases, J lost 3 bases, and 8 bases lay in between. As DNA, the CDR3 is TGTGCCACCAGTGATGGGGCGCGCTACGAGCAGTACTTC. It codes for CATSDGARYEQYF.

The chain combines TRBV5-4 with TRBJ1-2; D perhaps matches TRBD1 (5 bases). CDR3 length equals 14 residues. V shed 4 bases and J shed 4 bases, with 14 bases lying between them. Germline V gene lookup returns CDR1 SGHNT and CDR2 YYREEE (reference sequence). The chain's CDR3 is CASSTGLQGYGYTF. The CDR3 bases are TGTGCCAGCAGCACGGGACTGCAGGGCTATGGCTACACCTTC.

The gene calls are TRBV3-1 (or the pseudogene TRBV3-2) and TRBJ2-3; 7 nucleotides align to TRBD2. CDR3 length equals 16 residues. V shed 2 bases, J shed 3 bases, and the junction held 8 bases outside the gene matches. The germline V gene has CDR1 LGHDT and CDR2 YNNKEL (reference sequence). CDR3 bases: TGTGCCAGCAGCCAATCCTTCCGCGGGGGTACAGATACGCAGTATTTT. As protein: CASSQSFRGGTDTQYF.

In this sample, this clone turned up a few times. The chain employs TRBV5-4 and TRBJ1-4; TRBD1 is a possible D gene (5 bases). The length of the CDR3 is 18 residues. Germline assignment: CDR1 SGHNT and CDR2 YYREEE (reference sequence). Trimming shortened V by 3 bases and J by 2 bases, and 20 bases separated the two germline ends. CDR3 bases: TGTGCCAGCAGCTCACGTCCCCGCAGGGATGTGACTAATGAAAAACTGTTTTTT. Translation: CASSSRPRRDVTNEKLFF.

The rearrangement uses TRBV19 and TRBJ2-1; 11 bases are shared with TRBD2. Germline lookup yields CDR1 LNHDA and CDR2 SQIVND (reference sequence). V lost 5 bases, J lost 5 bases, and 5 bases stayed unmatched. This CDR3 is 15 amino acids long. The CDR3, as DNA: TGTGCCAGTAGTTCCGGGACTAGCGGTGACAATGAGCAGTTCTTC. This gives the protein CASSSGTSGDNEQFF.

This chain joins TRBV10-1 and TRBJ2-1, with 7 positions matching TRBD1. The germline V gene has CDR1 WNHNN and CDR2 SYGVQD (reference sequence). CDR3 length: 17 amino acids. The V segment lost 8 bases and the J segment 0 bases; nucleotides outside the gene matches: 13. In DNA, the CDR3 is TGCGCCAGCCACGAGGGGGCCGACTTTGGCTCCTACAATGAGCAGTTCTTC. As protein: CASHEGADFGSYNEQFF.

The chain has TRBV19 and TRBJ2-5; 10 bases agree with TRBD2. CDR1 is LNHDA and CDR2 is SQIVND in the germline V gene (reference sequence). This CDR3 comprises 14 residues. V lost 2 bases to trimming and J lost 4 bases; unmatched junction nucleotides: 1. CDR3 sequence: CASSILAGGETQYF. The CDR3 DNA is TGTGCCAGTAGTATATTAGCGGGGGGAGAGACCCAGTACTTC.

This rearrangement joins TRBV7-2 to TRBJ1-3, with D perhaps TRBD1 (6 bases). Germline V gene lookup returns CDR1 SGHTA and CDR2 FQGNSA. This CDR3 is 16 amino acids long. V lost 3 bases and J 1 base, leaving 13 bases between the germline ends. The CDR3 protein is CASSLGAQGSGNTIYF. DNA for the CDR3: TGTGCCAGCAGCTTGGGCGCACAGGGATCTGGAAACACCATATATTTT.

The genes are TRBV10-3 and TRBJ2-1; 8 positions agree with TRBD2. The V gene's germline CDR1 is ENHRY and CDR2 SYGVKD. This CDR3 has 13 residues. V trimming: 6 bases; J trimming: 7 bases; junction bases outside the gene matches: 5. CDR3 in amino acids: CAIRAGEGNEQFF. The DNA for the CDR3 is TGTGCCATCAGAGCGGGAGAGGGGAATGAGCAGTTCTTC.

V usage is TRBV2 and J usage is TRBJ1-2, with TRBD1 matching over 7 bases. Germline trimming cut 5 bases from V and 5 bases from J; bases unmatched to any gene: 8. CDR1 and CDR2 from the germline V gene are SNHLY and FYNNEI. The CDR3 has 14 amino acids. The CDR3 loop reads CASSSDRATYGYTF. CDR3 DNA sequence: TGTGCCAGCAGTTCAGACAGGGCCACTTATGGCTACACCTTC.

The chain combines TRBV7-9 with TRBJ2-7, with D possibly matching TRBD2 (5 bases). V was trimmed by 5 bases and J by 3 bases, leaving 8 bases between them. The CDR3 spans 12 residues. CDR1 and CDR2 from the germline V gene are SEHNR and FQNEAQ (reference sequence). The CDR3 region is CASSGRDYEQYF. The CDR3 bases are TGTGCCAGCAGCGGCCGGGACTACGAGCAGTACTTC.

The chain carries TRBV7-8 and TRBJ2-1, with 7 bases identical to TRBD1. The CDR3 covers 14 residues. Germline V CDR1 and CDR2: SGHVS, FQNEAQ. Trimming cost V 5 bases and J 5 bases; bases outside gene matches: 6. In nucleotides, the CDR3 is TGTGCCAGCAGCCCCCGGGACAGAAACAATGAGCAGTTCTTC. Amino acid sequence: CASSPRDRNNEQFF. The full variable domain, with the rest looked up from reference TRBV7-8 and TRBJ2-1, is GAGVSQSPRYKVAKRGQDVALRCDPISGHVSLFWYQQALGQGPEFLTYFQNEAQLDKSGLPSDRFFAERPEGSVSTLKIQRTQQEDSAVYLCASSPRDRNNEQFFGPGTRLTVL.

The chain joins TRBV4-3 to TRBJ2-7; 8 bases map to TRBD2. In germline, CDR1 is LGHNA, CDR2 YSLEER. This CDR3 region has 16 residues. V dropped 1 base and J dropped 6; count of bases not matched to a gene: 11. The CDR3 loop reads CASSQGTLAGGGEQYF. CDR3 coding DNA: TGCGCCAGCAGCCAAGGCACGTTGGCGGGGGGAGGCGAGCAGTACTTC.